Below are 11 T cell receptor beta chains sequenced from a single sample in a study of shared clonotypes between healthy human individuals (dated by TCRdb to the early 2020s). The method was the immunoSEQ multiplex PCR assay. TCRdb carries this immuneACCESS record with in-frame sequences only. Its versions omit some clonotypes, under half of them owing to an unresolved V gene in the studies checked, with the rest unexplained. Counted in this sample were more than 2 million clones; 90% to 95% of them appeared once. In total, the top ten clones hold 0.13% of the sample. Sequencing was performed on naive CD4+ T cells sorted from blood. In the paper's terms, the cell subset or site label means: CD45RA+ positively selected. These receptors were taken from a man between 18 and 29 years old in good health.

The chain couples TRBV10-3 to TRBJ2-3; 7 bases agree with TRBD2. Germline V gene sequence: CDR1 ENHRY, CDR2 SYGVKD. Trimming at V came to 6 bases and at J to 6 bases, leaving 12 bases not matched to a gene. The CDR3 is made up of 15 amino acids. This chain's CDR3 is CAIRGASGSSDTQYF. The CDR3 nucleotides are TGTGCCATCAGGGGCGCTAGCGGATCGTCGGATACGCAGTATTTT.

This chain joins TRBV2 and TRBJ1-2, with TRBD1 matching over 7 bases. CDR3 length: 12 amino acids. CDR1 is SNHLY, CDR2 FYNNEI, per germline. Unmatched junction bases numbered 1, after V lost 5 bases and J lost 4 bases. The CDR3 protein is CASSYRGYGYTF. In DNA form, the CDR3 reads TGTGCCAGCAGTTACAGGGGCTATGGCTACACCTTC.

The J gene is TRBJ1-6, the V gene TRBV29-1; 9 bases align to TRBD1. V lost 6 bases, J lost 7 bases, and 10 bases stayed unmatched. The CDR3 is made up of 15 amino acids. CDR1 is SQVTM, CDR2 ANQGSEA, per germline. Written as DNA, the CDR3 is TGCAGCGTCCAAAGCGGGACAGGGACAAATTCACCCCTCCACTTT. Translated: CSVQSGTGTNSPLHF.

Comments on this clone: Other DNA sequences in this sample translate to the same CDR3. The chain combines TRBV30 with TRBJ2-2; 11 nucleotides agree with TRBD1. This CDR3 comprises 15 residues. Germline CDR1 reads GTSNPN; CDR2 reads SVGIG (reference sequence). J lost 5 bases, V lost 0 bases, and 2 bases had no gene match. The CDR3 region has the DNA TGTGCCTGGAGTGTACGGGACAGGGGGACCGGGGAGCTGTTTTTT. Translation gives CAWSVRDRGTGELFF.

As concerns this clone: Other DNA sequences in this specimen translate into the identical CDR3. The chain couples TRBV28 to TRBJ2-5; D gene uncertain. Looked up from germline, CDR1 is MDHEN and CDR2 is SYDVKM. Between the trimmed V and J ends, which lost 8 bases and 4 bases, there was a span of 5 bases. The CDR3 has 10 residues. The CDR3 nucleotides are TGTGCCAGCGGATTAGAGACCCAGTACTTC. Translated, it gives CASGLETQYF. The whole variable domain, filled in from reference TRBV28 and TRBJ2-5, reads DVKVTQSSRYLVKRTGEKVFLECVQDMDHENMFWYRQDPGLGLRLIYFSYDVKMKEKGDIPEGYSVSREKKERFSLILESASTNQTSMYLCASGLETQYFGPGTRLLVL.

On this clone itself: At one end the junction does not follow the germline gene, possibly because of a read error. The chain links TRBV5-1 to TRBJ2-2; D not certain. The CDR3 totals 13 residues. Germline V gene data show CDR1 as SGHRS and CDR2 as YFSETQ. This CDR3 is CASCLLGRGELFF. The CDR3 coding sequence is TGCGCCAGCTGCTTGTTGGGTCGCGGGGAGCTGTTTTTT.

This chain connects TRBV7-9 to TRBJ2-2; 7 nucleotides align to TRBD1. Trimming took 4 bases from V and 4 from J; bases not matched to a gene: 9. From germline, CDR1 is SEHNR and CDR2 FQNEAQ (reference sequence). The CDR3 is made up of 16 amino acids. The CDR3 DNA sequence: TGTGCCAGCAGCTCCCCAGGGGGTAGATCCACCGGGGAGCTGTTTTTT. Translation gives CASSSPGGRSTGELFF.

The chain carries TRBV19 and TRBJ1-2, with D perhaps matching TRBD1 (5 bases). This CDR3 has 16 amino acids. In germline, CDR1 is LNHDA, CDR2 SQIVND (reference sequence). V was pared by 5 bases and J by 4 bases, with 20 bases between. CDR3 nucleotides: TGTGCCAGTAGTTTGTACGGGACCCCCGGATCCTATGGCTACACCTTC. This gives the protein CASSLYGTPGSYGYTF. Supplemented by reference TRBV19 and TRBJ1-2, the full variable domain reads DGGITQSPKYLFRKEGQNVTLSCEQNLNHDAMYWYRQDPGQGLRLIYYSQIVNDFQKGDIAEGYSVSREKKESFPLTVTSAQKNPTAFYLCASSLYGTPGSYGYTFGSGTRLTVV.

The J gene is TRBJ1-1, the V gene TRBV6-1, with no clear D. Per germline, CDR1 MNHNS and CDR2 SASEGT. The CDR3 loop spans 14 amino acids. V lost 5 bases to trimming and J lost 0 bases, with 10 bases between them. The DNA for the CDR3 is TGTGCCAGCAGTAGGATCCCGTTGAACACTGAAGCTTTCTTT. It specifies CASSRIPLNTEAFF.

The rearrangement joins TRBV6-1 to TRBJ1-2, with D uncertain. Trimming stripped 6 bases from V and 4 bases from J, with 9 bases between. From germline, CDR1 is MNHNS and CDR2 SASEGT. The CDR3 contains 12 residues. The CDR3 is CASRWQTYGYTF. Here the CDR3 DNA reads TGTGCCAGCAGATGGCAGACCTATGGCTACACCTTC.

This chain links TRBV7-9 with TRBJ2-7; the match to TRBD2 covers 11 bases. The germline CDR1 and CDR2 sequences are SEHNR and FQNEAQ (reference sequence). The trim removed 6 bases at V and 7 bases at J, leaving 11 bases unmatched. This CDR3 is 15 amino acids long. CDR3 sequence reads: CASSLGTSGPWEQYF. DNA of the CDR3: TGTGCCAGCAGTTTGGGGACTAGCGGCCCTTGGGAGCAGTACTTC.